These 9 T cell receptor beta chains came from one sample sequenced in a study of blood T cells in healthy people across ages. It was with a sample-barcoded 5' primer and a J-beta primer mix that a second PCR of roughly 7 to 12 cycles was run. MiXCR was run by TCRdb on the 5' RACE reads, yielding one entry per CDR3 protein. The repertoire has just under 550,000 distinct CDR3 sequences, nearly 25% of them found once; the top ten carry around 10%. This same sample was also taken into another study, of T cells of mothers and their children.

Sequenced material: blood. The origin of the receptors is a boy younger than 18 in good health.

This clonotype was observed a few times. J is TRBJ2-1 and V is TRBV6-2 or TRBV6-3, with TRBD1 matching over 10 bases. Per germline, CDR1 MNHEY and CDR2 SVGEGT. The CDR3 has 15 residues. Trimming at V came to 6 bases and at J to 4 bases, leaving 6 bases not matched to a gene. The CDR3 is CASSIGTGEYNEQFF. The CDR3, as DNA: TGTGCCAGCAGCATAGGGACAGGGGAGTACAATGAGCAGTTCTTC.

J is TRBJ2-1 and V is TRBV5-1; 8 bases line up with TRBD2. Germline CDR1 is SGHRS and CDR2 is YFSETQ. Trimming cost V 0 bases and J 4 bases; bases outside gene matches: 3. The CDR3 extends over 15 amino acids. This CDR3 is CASSLATGGYNEQFF. The CDR3, as DNA: TGCGCCAGCAGCTTGGCCACGGGAGGGTACAATGAGCAGTTCTTC. The full variable domain, rest sourced from reference TRBV5-1 and TRBJ2-1, is KAGVTQTPRYLIKTRGQQVTLSCSPISGHRSVSWYQQTPGQGLQFLFEYFSETQRNKGNFPGRFSGRQFSNSRSEMNVSTLELGDSALYLCASSLATGGYNEQFFGPGTRLTVL.

This clonotype was counted ten times or more. The J gene is TRBJ2-5, the V gene TRBV18; perhaps D is TRBD1 or TRBD2 (5 bases each). V was pared by 2 bases and J by 3 bases, with 25 bases between. The CDR3 contains 19 residues. Germline V CDR1 and CDR2: KGHSH, LQKENI. CDR3 DNA sequence: TGTGCCAGCTCACCATTCTCCGGGGTATGGAATTCAGGGAAAGAGACCCAGTACTTC. This encodes CASSPFSGVWNSGKETQYF.

The chain couples TRBV10-3 to TRBJ2-1; D assignment may be TRBD1 or TRBD2 (5 bases each). V lost 1 base to trimming and J lost 0 bases, with 10 bases between them. CDR1 is ENHRY and CDR2 is SYGVKD in the germline V gene. The length of the CDR3 is 16 residues. The CDR3 is CAISEWGTDSYNEQFF. The CDR3 DNA is TGTGCCATCAGTGAGTGGGGGACCGACTCCTACAATGAGCAGTTCTTC.

This clonotype was picked up a small number of times. This chain uses TRBV29-1 with TRBJ1-2; D remains unclear. The V and J ends lost 1 base and 6 bases respectively, with 3 bases between them. This CDR3 region has 10 residues. Germline loops: CDR1 SQVTM, CDR2 ANQGSEA. CDR3 amino acids: CSVEGDGYTF. The DNA of the CDR3 is TGCAGCGTTGAAGGGGATGGCTACACCTTC.

There are a few counts of this clonotype. Here the CDR3 DNA reads TGTGCCAGCAGCTTACGCGAGACAGAAGGAAACACCATATATTTT. Its protein product is CASSLRETEGNTIYF. V usage is TRBV7-9 and J usage is TRBJ1-3; tentative D call: TRBD1 (5 bases). Trimming removed 2 bases from V and 4 bases from J, with 12 bases in between. Germline lookup yields CDR1 SEHNR and CDR2 FQNEAQ (reference sequence). CDR3 length equals 15 residues.

On this clonotype: At one end, the junction sequence differs from germline, possibly due to a read error. CDR3 in amino acids: CAISDRDSSYRPYERYF. Written as DNA, the CDR3 is TGTGCCATCAGTGATAGGGACAGTTCGTATAGGCCCTACGAGCGGTACTTC. The chain employs TRBV10-3 and TRBJ2-7; 7 positions agree with TRBD1. The germline gives CDR1 ENHRY, CDR2 SYGVKD. This CDR3 comprises 17 residues.

This clonotype was detected only a few times. The chain links TRBV29-1 to TRBJ1-2; D is unclear. The CDR3 is made up of 15 amino acids. Between the trimmed V and J ends, which lost 5 bases and 3 bases, there was a span of 19 bases. The germline gives CDR1 SQVTM, CDR2 ANQGSEA. The CDR3 nucleotides are TGCAGCGTTTCGGTCCGGGCCCGCGGCGACTATGGCTACACCTTC. Protein: CSVSVRARGDYGYTF.

The V call is TRBV13, the J call TRBJ2-7, with TRBD1 matching 9 bases. The CDR3 consists of 16 residues. J gave up 3 bases and V 5 bases, and 11 bases lay outside the gene matches. From germline, CDR1 is PRHDT and CDR2 FYEKMQ (reference sequence). In DNA, the CDR3 is TGTGCCAGCAGCGGAGGGACAGGGCTAAACCTCTACGAGCAGTACTTC. Protein product: CASSGGTGLNLYEQYF.